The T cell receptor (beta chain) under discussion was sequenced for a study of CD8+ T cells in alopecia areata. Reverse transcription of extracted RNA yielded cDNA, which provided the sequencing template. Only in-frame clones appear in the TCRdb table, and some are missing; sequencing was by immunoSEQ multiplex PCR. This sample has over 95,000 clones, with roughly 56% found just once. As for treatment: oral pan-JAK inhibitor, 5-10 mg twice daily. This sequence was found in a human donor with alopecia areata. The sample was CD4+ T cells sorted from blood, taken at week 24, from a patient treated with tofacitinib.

CDR3 loop: CASNGGGWNTEAFF. The CDR3 region has the DNA TGCGCCAGCAACGGAGGGGGATGGAACACTGAAGCTTTCTTT. The V gene is TRBV5-1, the J gene TRBJ1-1; TRBD1 is a possible D gene (6 bases). CDR1 and CDR2 (germline): SGHRS, YFSETQ. The length of the CDR3 is 14 residues. V was clipped by 6 bases and J by 1 base, with 13 bases between them.